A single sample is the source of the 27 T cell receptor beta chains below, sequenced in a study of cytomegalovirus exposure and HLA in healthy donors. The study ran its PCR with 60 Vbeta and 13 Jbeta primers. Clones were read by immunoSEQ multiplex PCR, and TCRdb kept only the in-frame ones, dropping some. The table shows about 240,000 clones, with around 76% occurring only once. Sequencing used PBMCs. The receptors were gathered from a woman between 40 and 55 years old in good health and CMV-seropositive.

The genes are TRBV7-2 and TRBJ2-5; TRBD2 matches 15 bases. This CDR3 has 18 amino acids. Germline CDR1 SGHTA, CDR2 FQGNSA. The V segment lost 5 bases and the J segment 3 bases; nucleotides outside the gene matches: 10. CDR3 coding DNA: TGTGCCAGCAGCCGCAGACGGACTAGCGGGAGGGCGGAAGAGACCCAGTACTTC. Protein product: CASSRRRTSGRAEETQYF.

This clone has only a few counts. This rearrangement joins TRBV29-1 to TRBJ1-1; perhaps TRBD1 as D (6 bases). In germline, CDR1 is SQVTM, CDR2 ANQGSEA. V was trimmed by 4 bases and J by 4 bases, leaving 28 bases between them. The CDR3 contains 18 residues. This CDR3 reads CSVVISGIQAGVFTEAFF. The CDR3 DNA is TGCAGCGTTGTTATTTCGGGCATCCAGGCAGGGGTGTTCACTGAAGCTTTCTTT.

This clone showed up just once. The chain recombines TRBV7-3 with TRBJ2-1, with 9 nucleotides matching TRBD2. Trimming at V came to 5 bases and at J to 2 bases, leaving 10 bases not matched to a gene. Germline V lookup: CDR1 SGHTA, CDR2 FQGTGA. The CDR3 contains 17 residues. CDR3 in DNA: TGTGCCAGCAGCCCCGGACTAGCGTCAGTAGCCTACAATGAGCAGTTCTTC. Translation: CASSPGLASVAYNEQFF.

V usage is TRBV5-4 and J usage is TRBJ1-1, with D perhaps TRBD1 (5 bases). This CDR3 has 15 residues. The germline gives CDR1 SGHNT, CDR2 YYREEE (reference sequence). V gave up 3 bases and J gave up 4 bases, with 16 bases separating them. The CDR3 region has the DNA TGTGCCAGCAGCTCTTGGGGGGGAGAGGGCACTGAAGCTTTCTTT. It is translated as CASSSWGGEGTEAFF.

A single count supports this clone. CDR3 loop: CASSPNQGTEAFF. The CDR3, as DNA: TGTGCCAGCAGTCCTAACCAGGGCACTGAAGCTTTCTTT. The chain carries TRBV27 and TRBJ1-1, with D perhaps TRBD1 (5 bases). Germline V gene lookup returns CDR1 MNHEY and CDR2 SMNVEV (reference sequence). Trimming removed 5 bases at V and 4 bases at J, with 11 bases between. The CDR3 has 13 amino acids.

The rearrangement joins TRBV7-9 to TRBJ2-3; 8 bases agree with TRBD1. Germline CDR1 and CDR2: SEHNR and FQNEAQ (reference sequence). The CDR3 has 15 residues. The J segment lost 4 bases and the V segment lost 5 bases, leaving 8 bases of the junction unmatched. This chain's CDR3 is CASSRGGQGPDTQYF. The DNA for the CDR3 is TGTGCCAGCAGCCGGGGAGGACAGGGCCCAGATACGCAGTATTTT.

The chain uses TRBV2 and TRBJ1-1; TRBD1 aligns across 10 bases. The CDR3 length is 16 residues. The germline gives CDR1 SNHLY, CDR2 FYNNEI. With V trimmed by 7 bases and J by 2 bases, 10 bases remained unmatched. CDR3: CASIGTGDFPNTEAFF. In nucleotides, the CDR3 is TGTGCCAGCATAGGGACAGGGGATTTCCCTAACACTGAAGCTTTCTTT.

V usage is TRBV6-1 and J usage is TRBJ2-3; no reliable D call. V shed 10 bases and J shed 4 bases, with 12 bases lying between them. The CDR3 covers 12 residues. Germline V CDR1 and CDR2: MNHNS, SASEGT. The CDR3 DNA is TGTGCCACTTCTACCGCCCCAGATACGCAGTATTTT. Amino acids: CATSTAPDTQYF.

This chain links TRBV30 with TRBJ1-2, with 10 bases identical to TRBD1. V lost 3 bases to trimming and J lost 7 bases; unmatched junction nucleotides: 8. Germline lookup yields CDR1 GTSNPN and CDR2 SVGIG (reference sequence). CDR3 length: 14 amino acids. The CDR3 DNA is TGTGCCTGGAGGGGACAGGGGTATTTTAGTGGCTACACCTTC. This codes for CAWRGQGYFSGYTF. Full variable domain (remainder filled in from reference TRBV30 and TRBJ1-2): SQTIHQWPATLVQPVGSPLSLECTVEGTSNPNLYWYRQAAGRGLQLLFYSVGIGQISSEVPQNLSASRPQDRQFILSSKKLLLSDSGFYLCAWRGQGYFSGYTFGSGTRLTVV.

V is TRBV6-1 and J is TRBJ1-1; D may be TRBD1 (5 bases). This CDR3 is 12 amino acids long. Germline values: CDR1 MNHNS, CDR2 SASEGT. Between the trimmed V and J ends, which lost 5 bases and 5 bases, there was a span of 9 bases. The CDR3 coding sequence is TGTGCCAGCAGTAACAGGTTTACTGAAGCTTTCTTT. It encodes CASSNRFTEAFF.

CDR3 sequence: CASSKQGKGENTEAFF. Written as DNA, the CDR3 is TGTGCCAGCAGCAAACAGGGAAAAGGGGAAAACACTGAAGCTTTCTTT. This chain joins TRBV21-1 and TRBJ1-1; the D call in the table, TRBD1, was not verified against the DNA. TRBV21-1 is listed as a pseudogene. CDR3 length equals 16 residues.

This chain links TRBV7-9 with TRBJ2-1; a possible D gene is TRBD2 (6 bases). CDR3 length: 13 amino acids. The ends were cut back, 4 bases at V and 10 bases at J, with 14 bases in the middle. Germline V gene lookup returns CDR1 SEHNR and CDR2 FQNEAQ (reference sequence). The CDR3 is CASSSIGGNEQFF. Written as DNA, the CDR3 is TGTGCCAGCAGCTCAATAGGAGGGAACGAGCAGTTCTTC.

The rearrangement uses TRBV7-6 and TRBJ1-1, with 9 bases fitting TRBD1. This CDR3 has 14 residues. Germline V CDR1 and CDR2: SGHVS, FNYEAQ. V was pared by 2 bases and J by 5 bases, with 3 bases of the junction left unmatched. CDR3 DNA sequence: TGTGCCAGCAGCTTAACAGGGGGCGGAACTGAAGCTTTCTTT. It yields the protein CASSLTGGGTEAFF.

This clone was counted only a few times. The CDR3 bases are TGTGCCAGCAGTGGGGACAGATCTAATGAAAAACTGTTTTTT. It yields the protein CASSGDRSNEKLFF. This rearrangement joins TRBV25-1 to TRBJ1-4, with 7 nucleotides matching TRBD1. V shed 4 bases and J 3 bases; nucleotides not matched to a gene: 2. Germline values: CDR1 MGHDK, CDR2 SYGVNS. The CDR3 has 14 residues.

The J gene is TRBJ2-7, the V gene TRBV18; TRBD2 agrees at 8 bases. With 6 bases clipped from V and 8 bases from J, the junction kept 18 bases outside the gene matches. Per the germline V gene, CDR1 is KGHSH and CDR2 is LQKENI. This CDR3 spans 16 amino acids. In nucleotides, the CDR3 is TGTGCCAGCTCCCTAGGATGGGCGGGAGGCGAGCTCCAGCAGTACTTC. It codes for CASSLGWAGGELQQYF.

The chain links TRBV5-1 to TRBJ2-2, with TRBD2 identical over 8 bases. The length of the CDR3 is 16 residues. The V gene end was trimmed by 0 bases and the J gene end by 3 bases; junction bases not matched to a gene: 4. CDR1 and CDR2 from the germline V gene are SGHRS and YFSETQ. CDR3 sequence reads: CASSLAGTRDTGELFF. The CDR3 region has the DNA TGCGCCAGCAGCTTGGCCGGGACTAGAGACACCGGGGAGCTGTTTTTT.

The CDR3 reads CAWRPGVAEAFF. DNA for the CDR3: TGTGCCTGGAGGCCGGGGGTCGCTGAAGCTTTCTTT. This chain uses TRBV30 with TRBJ1-1; TRBD1 is a possible D gene (5 bases). Germline V gene lookup returns CDR1 GTSNPN and CDR2 SVGIG (reference sequence). Trimming removed 3 bases at V and 6 bases at J, with 11 bases between. There are 12 residues in the CDR3.

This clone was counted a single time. CDR3 amino acids: CASSLEPSGGAQETQYF. CDR3 nucleotide sequence: TGTGCCAGCAGCTTGGAACCTAGCGGGGGGGCCCAAGAGACCCAGTACTTC. The chain is built from TRBV5-4 and TRBJ2-5; 12 nucleotides line up with TRBD2. Germline V gene sequence: CDR1 SGHNT, CDR2 YYREEE (reference sequence). The V gene end was trimmed by 0 bases and the J gene end by 1 base; junction bases not matched to a gene: 4. This CDR3 comprises 17 residues.

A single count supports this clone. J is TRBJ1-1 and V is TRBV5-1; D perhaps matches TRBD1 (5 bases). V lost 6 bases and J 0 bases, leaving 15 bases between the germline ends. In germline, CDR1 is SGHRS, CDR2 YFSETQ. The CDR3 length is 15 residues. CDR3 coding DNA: TGCGCCAGCAAGTCGACAGTAACAGTGAACACTGAAGCTTTCTTT. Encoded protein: CASKSTVTVNTEAFF.

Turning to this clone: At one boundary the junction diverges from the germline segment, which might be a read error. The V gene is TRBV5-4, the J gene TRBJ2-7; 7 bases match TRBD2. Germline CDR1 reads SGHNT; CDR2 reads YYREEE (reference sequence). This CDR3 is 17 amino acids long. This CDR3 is CASSQDGGGSGAREQYF. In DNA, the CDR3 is TGCGCCAGCAGCCAAGATGGCGGGGGTTCGGGAGCGAGGGAGCAGTACTTC.

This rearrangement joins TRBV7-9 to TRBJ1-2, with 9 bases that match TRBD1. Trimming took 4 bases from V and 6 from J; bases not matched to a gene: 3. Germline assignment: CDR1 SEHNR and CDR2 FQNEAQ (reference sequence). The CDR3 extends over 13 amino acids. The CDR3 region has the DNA TGTGCCAGCAGCTCGGACAGGGGAAATGGCTACACCTTC. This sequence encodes CASSSDRGNGYTF.

The CDR3 loop reads CASSRLGGQAGNTIYF. The CDR3 DNA follows: TGTGCCAGCAGCCGCCTCGGGGGACAGGCTGGAAACACCATATATTTT. The J gene is TRBJ1-3, the V gene TRBV4-2; TRBD1 matches 8 bases. The CDR3 totals 16 residues. With 4 bases clipped from V and 2 bases from J, the junction kept 7 bases outside the gene matches. Germline CDR1 is LGHNA and CDR2 is YNFKEQ.

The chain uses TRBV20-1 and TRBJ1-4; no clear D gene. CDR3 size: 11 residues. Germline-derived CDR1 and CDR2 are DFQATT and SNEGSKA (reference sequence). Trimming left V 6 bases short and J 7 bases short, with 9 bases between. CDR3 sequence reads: CSAPGGEKLFF. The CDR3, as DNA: TGCAGTGCACCAGGAGGTGAAAAACTGTTTTTT.

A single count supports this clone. CDR3 DNA sequence: TGTGCCAGCAGCTCCGTTCAGGGGCCTCAAGAGACCCAGTACTTC. This encodes CASSSVQGPQETQYF. The gene calls are TRBV5-4 and TRBJ2-5; the D gene is possibly TRBD1 (6 bases). Trimming cost V 3 bases and J 2 bases, with 14 bases left between them. Germline lookup yields CDR1 SGHNT and CDR2 YYREEE (reference sequence). This CDR3 is 15 amino acids long.

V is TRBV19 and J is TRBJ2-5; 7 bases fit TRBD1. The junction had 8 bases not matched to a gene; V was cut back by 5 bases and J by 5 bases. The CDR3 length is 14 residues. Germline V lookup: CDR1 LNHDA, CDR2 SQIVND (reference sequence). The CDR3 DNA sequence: TGTGCCAGTAGTCCCGGACAGGTCGGGGAGACCCAGTACTTC. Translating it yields CASSPGQVGETQYF. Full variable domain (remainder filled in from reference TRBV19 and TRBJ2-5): DGGITQSPKYLFRKEGQNVTLSCEQNLNHDAMYWYRQDPGQGLRLIYYSQIVNDFQKGDIAEGYSVSREKKESFPLTVTSAQKNPTAFYLCASSPGQVGETQYFGPGTRLLVL.

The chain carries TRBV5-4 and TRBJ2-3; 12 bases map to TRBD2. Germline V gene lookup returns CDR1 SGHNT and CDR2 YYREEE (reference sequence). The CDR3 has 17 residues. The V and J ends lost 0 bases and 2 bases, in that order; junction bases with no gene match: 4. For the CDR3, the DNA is TGTGCCAGCAGCTTGGGGACTAGCGGGGCCAACACAGATACGCAGTATTTT. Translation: CASSLGTSGANTDTQYF.

The CDR3: CASSLSGGASNEQFF. CDR3 sequence (DNA): TGTGCCAGCAGCTTATCCGGGGGGGCCTCGAATGAGCAGTTCTTC. The chain is built from TRBV11-3 and TRBJ2-1, with 8 bases identical to TRBD2. Germline V gene data show CDR1 as SGHNT and CDR2 as YENEEA. The V and J ends lost 2 bases and 7 bases, in that order; junction bases with no gene match: 7. CDR3 size: 15 residues.